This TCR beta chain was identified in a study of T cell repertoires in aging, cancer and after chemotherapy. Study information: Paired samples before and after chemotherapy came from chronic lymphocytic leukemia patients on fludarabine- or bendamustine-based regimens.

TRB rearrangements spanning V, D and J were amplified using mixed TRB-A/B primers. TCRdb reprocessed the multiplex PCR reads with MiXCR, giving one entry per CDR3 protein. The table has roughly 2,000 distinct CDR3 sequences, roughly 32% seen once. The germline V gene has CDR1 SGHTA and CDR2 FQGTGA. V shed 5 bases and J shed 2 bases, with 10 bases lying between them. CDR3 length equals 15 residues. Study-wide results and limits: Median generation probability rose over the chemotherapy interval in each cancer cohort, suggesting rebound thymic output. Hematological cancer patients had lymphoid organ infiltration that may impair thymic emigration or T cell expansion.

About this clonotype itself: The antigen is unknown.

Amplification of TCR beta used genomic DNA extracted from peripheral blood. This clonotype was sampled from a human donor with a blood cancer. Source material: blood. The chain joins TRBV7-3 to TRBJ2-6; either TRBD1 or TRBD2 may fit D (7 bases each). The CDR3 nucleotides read TGTGCCAGCAGCCCAGGGGGGGCTGGGGCCAACGTCCTGACTTTC. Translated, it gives CASSPGGAGANVLTF.